The 18 T cell receptor beta chains below were found in one sample sequenced in a study of blood T cell repertoires in COVID-19. The table came from immunoSEQ multiplex PCR; TCRdb's copy has only in-frame clones and leaves some out. The sample lists approximately 150,000 clones; about 82% were seen once. The sample consisted of peripheral blood. These receptors all stem from a woman aged 55-75 years with acute or convalescent COVID-19.

The rearrangement links TRBV5-1 to TRBJ2-7; TRBD2 is a possible D gene (5 bases). Trimming took off 4 bases at V and 4 bases at J, with 15 bases between the two ends. Germline CDR1 and CDR2: SGHRS and YFSETQ. The CDR3 is 14 residues long. CDR3 protein: CASSPSSSTYEQYF. As DNA, the CDR3 is TGCGCCAGCAGCCCGTCGTCTAGCACGTACGAGCAGTACTTC.

This chain connects TRBV11-2 to TRBJ1-2; TRBD1 agrees at 9 bases. CDR1 and CDR2 (germline): SGHAT, FQNNGV. This CDR3 contains 18 residues. With 1 base clipped from V and 6 bases from J, the junction kept 15 bases outside the gene matches. The CDR3: CASSLAPWDRAREDGYTF. The CDR3 DNA reads as TGTGCCAGCAGCTTAGCGCCTTGGGACAGGGCTAGGGAGGATGGCTACACCTTC.

The genes are TRBV11-3 and TRBJ2-1; the match to TRBD2 covers 7 bases. V shed 5 bases, J shed 5 bases, and the junction held 9 bases outside the gene matches. In germline, CDR1 is SGHNT, CDR2 YENEEA. The CDR3 consists of 15 residues. CDR3 coding DNA: TGTGCCAGCAGCGCTAGCGGACCTGGGGACAATGAGCAGTTCTTC. Protein sequence: CASSASGPGDNEQFF.

This chain joins TRBV24-1 and TRBJ2-1, with 14 bases fitting TRBD2. V trimming: 4 bases; J trimming: 0 bases; junction bases outside the gene matches: 13. Germline CDR1 is KGHDR and CDR2 is SFDVKD. The CDR3 is 21 residues long. CDR3 amino acids: CATSDPLGTSGGQSSYNEQFF. CDR3 sequence (DNA): TGTGCCACCAGTGACCCACTAGGGACTAGCGGGGGTCAAAGCTCCTACAATGAGCAGTTCTTC.

The V call is TRBV19, the J call TRBJ2-1; 8 nucleotides align to TRBD2. The germline CDR1 and CDR2 sequences are LNHDA and SQIVND (reference sequence). This CDR3 has 14 amino acids. V lost 8 bases and J lost 7; bases outside the gene matches: 10. The CDR3 region has the DNA TGTGCCAGTTCCCTAGCGGGTCCCGGGAATGAGCAGTTCTTC. This codes for CASSLAGPGNEQFF. The complete variable domain, with remaining parts taken from reference TRBV19 and TRBJ2-1, reads DGGITQSPKYLFRKEGQNVTLSCEQNLNHDAMYWYRQDPGQGLRLIYYSQIVNDFQKGDIAEGYSVSREKKESFPLTVTSAQKNPTAFYLCASSLAGPGNEQFFGPGTRLTVL.

This chain links TRBV7-9 with TRBJ2-3; 8 nucleotides match TRBD1. V lost 7 bases and J lost 1; bases outside the gene matches: 13. Germline V gene sequence: CDR1 SEHNR, CDR2 FQNEAQ (reference sequence). CDR3 size: 17 residues. The CDR3, as DNA: TGTGCCAGCACCCCCCGGCCTGACAGGGGACGCACAGATACGCAGTATTTT. Its translation is CASTPRPDRGRTDTQYF.

V and J are TRBV6-5 and TRBJ1-2, with D perhaps matching TRBD1 (5 bases). Germline V lookup: CDR1 MNHEY, CDR2 SVGAGI. The CDR3 length is 12 residues. V lost 8 bases to trimming and J lost 3 bases, with 10 bases between them. This CDR3 reads CASLQGYYGYTF. The DNA of the CDR3 is TGTGCCAGCCTGCAGGGATACTATGGCTACACCTTC.

The rearrangement joins TRBV7-9 to TRBJ2-2, with 12 positions matching TRBD2. Losses at the gene ends were 3 bases for V and 6 bases for J; bases not matched to a gene: 5. Germline CDR1 reads SEHNR; CDR2 reads FQNEAQ (reference sequence). The CDR3 runs to 16 residues. The CDR3 protein is CASSFRTSGVSGELFF. Written as DNA, the CDR3 is TGTGCCAGCAGCTTCCGGACTAGCGGGGTTTCCGGGGAGCTGTTTTTT.

This clone was picked up one time. The J gene is TRBJ1-3, the V gene TRBV28; unclear D gene. The CDR3 has 13 amino acids. CDR1 MDHEN and CDR2 SYDVKM come from the germline V gene. V was trimmed by 7 bases and J by 4 bases, leaving 11 bases between them. The chain's CDR3 is CASTMDWGNTIYF. The CDR3, as DNA: TGTGCCAGCACCATGGACTGGGGAAACACCATATATTTT.

The chain employs TRBV18 and TRBJ2-7, with a weak D call TRBD2 (7 bases). CDR1 and CDR2 (germline): KGHSH, LQKENI. The CDR3 length is 13 residues. V lost 6 bases to trimming and J lost 5 bases, with 14 bases between them. The CDR3 reads CASSGGAIDEQYF. CDR3 DNA: TGTGCCAGCTCGGGGGGGGCAATCGACGAGCAGTACTTC.

The chain has TRBV7-8 and TRBJ2-1, with D perhaps matching TRBD1 (5 bases). The V gene's germline CDR1 is SGHVS and CDR2 FQNEAQ. The V gene lost 5 bases and the J gene lost 5 bases, with 13 bases spanning the gap. CDR3 size: 14 residues. CDR3 protein: CASSQQVADNEQFF. DNA for the CDR3: TGTGCCAGCAGCCAACAGGTGGCGGACAATGAGCAGTTCTTC.

The rearrangement links TRBV7-9 to TRBJ2-2; 11 bases align to TRBD2. J gave up 7 bases and V 7 bases, and 11 bases lay outside the gene matches. This CDR3 is 16 amino acids long. The germline CDR1 and CDR2 sequences are SEHNR and FQNEAQ (reference sequence). The CDR3 reads CASTSSLAGVGGELFF. As DNA, the CDR3 is TGTGCCAGCACCTCCTCACTAGCGGGGGTTGGCGGGGAGCTGTTTTTT.

The chain combines TRBV28 with TRBJ2-3; 9 nucleotides align to TRBD2. Unmatched junction bases numbered 3, after V lost 2 bases and J lost 6 bases. Germline V CDR1 and CDR2: MDHEN, SYDVKM. The CDR3 extends over 14 amino acids. In nucleotides, the CDR3 is TGTGCCAGCAGTTTACTAGCGGGGCGGGATACGCAGTATTTT. Protein product: CASSLLAGRDTQYF.

The V gene is TRBV7-9, the J gene TRBJ1-4; 10 bases are a match to TRBD1. The CDR3 consists of 14 residues. The V gene end was trimmed by 5 bases and the J gene end by 5 bases; junction bases not matched to a gene: 2. The germline CDR1 and CDR2 sequences are SEHNR and FQNEAQ (reference sequence). The CDR3 loop is CASSLGQGNEKLFF. CDR3 nucleotides: TGTGCCAGCAGCCTGGGACAGGGGAATGAAAAACTGTTTTTT.

The chain uses TRBV10-3 and TRBJ1-1; TRBD1 might be the D (5 bases). CDR3 length: 13 residues. V was trimmed by 0 bases and J by 6 bases, leaving 8 bases between them. Germline V lookup: CDR1 ENHRY, CDR2 SYGVKD. The CDR3 DNA reads as TGTGCCATCAGTGAGTCCCGACAGCCTGAAGCTTTCTTT. Amino acids: CAISESRQPEAFF.

The rearrangement links TRBV6-2 or TRBV6-3 to TRBJ2-7, with TRBD2 as a possible D gene (5 bases). V shed 2 bases and J shed 1 base, with 12 bases lying between them. CDR1 MNHEY and CDR2 SVGEGT come from the germline V gene. This CDR3 has 15 residues. The DNA of the CDR3 is TGTGCCAGCAGTTACGACCCGGGGTGGTCCTACGAGCAGTACTTC. Translation gives CASSYDPGWSYEQYF.

The gene calls are TRBV9 and TRBJ1-6; D gene uncertain. Germline CDR1 SGDLS, CDR2 YYNGEE. This CDR3 has 15 amino acids. V was clipped by 0 bases and J by 5 bases, with 9 bases between them. CDR3 residues: CASSVGAQDNSPLHF. The CDR3 DNA follows: TGTGCCAGCAGCGTAGGGGCGCAAGATAATTCACCCCTCCACTTT.

V gene TRBV28 combines with J gene TRBJ1-2, with 10 bases lining up with TRBD1. Per germline, CDR1 MDHEN and CDR2 SYDVKM. J lost 6 bases, V lost 7 bases, and 14 bases had no gene match. There are 16 residues in the CDR3. DNA of the CDR3: TGTGCCAGCACTGACTCTTGGGGACAGGGGACGGATGGCTACACCTTC. Protein product: CASTDSWGQGTDGYTF.